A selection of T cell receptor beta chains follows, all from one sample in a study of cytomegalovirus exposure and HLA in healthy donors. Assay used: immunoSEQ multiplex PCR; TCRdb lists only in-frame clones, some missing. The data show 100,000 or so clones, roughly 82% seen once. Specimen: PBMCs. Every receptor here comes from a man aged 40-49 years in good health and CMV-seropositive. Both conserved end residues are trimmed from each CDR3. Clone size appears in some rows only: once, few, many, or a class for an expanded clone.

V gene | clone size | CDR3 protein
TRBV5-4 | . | ASRAATNEKLF
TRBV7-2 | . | ASSLVSVEQF
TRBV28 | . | ASSNRVYGYT
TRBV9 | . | ASSVGSYNEQF
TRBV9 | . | ASSGGGGDWDTQY
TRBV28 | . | ASSLGGQPQH
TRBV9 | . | ASSARDRGPGELF
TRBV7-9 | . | ASSLGTDEQY
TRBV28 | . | ASSVLQGASDGYT
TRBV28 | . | ASSFRFVSNYGYT
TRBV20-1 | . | SARSGYEQY
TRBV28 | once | ASSSAAAGGDNEQF
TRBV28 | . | ASSPGGALTPYNEQF
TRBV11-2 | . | ASSWGMTGDEQF
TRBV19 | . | ASSMAETQY
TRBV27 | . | ASSKFHRGDHNEQF
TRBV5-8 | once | ASSGGERGNQPQH
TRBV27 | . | ASKRPGQEVQH
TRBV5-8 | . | ASSSQGAYGYT
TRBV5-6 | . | ASSFGGQSGYT
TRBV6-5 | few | ASSLGGGGNYEQY
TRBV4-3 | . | ASSQEGTTYYEQY
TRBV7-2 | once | ASSLLDRDRYEQY
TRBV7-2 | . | ASSSYRENYGYT
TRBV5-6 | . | ASSFRALNTEAF
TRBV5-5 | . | ASSLVFTSLETQY
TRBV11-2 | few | ASSLGGTGVGYT
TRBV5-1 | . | ASGDRAAGNTIY
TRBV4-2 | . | ASSQDREAGGQY
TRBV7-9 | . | ASSLVRGAHNEQF
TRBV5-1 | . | ASSSRGATNEKLF
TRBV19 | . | ASTQLRSGGPNYGYT
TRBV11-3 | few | ASSGLAGDTQY
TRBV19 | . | ASSITGLAGGQQF
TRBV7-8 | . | ASSLAGATYNEQF
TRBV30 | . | AWERGGVQGETQY
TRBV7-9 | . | ASSLDGAPRGYT
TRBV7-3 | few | ASSPQGNSPLH
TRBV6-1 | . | AIDPGLGIYEQY
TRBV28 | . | ASRMAGGYEQY
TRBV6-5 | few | ASSYSRTGPYEQY
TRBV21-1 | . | ASRGTDRYYGYT
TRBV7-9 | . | ASSADRGSGYT
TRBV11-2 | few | ASSLVFGFGNTIY
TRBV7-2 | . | ASGDRAGNTIY
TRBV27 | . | ASSLSRTSGYNEQF
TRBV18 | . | ASSPIRGLTGANYGYT
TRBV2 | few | ASSDSAGDGTDTQY
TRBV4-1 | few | ASSQQTGSTEAF
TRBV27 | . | ASSPGGSGANVLT
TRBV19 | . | ASSEASGANVLT
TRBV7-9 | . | ATFPSGGAGQQY